The clone carrying this T cell receptor beta chain was counted a few times. The data belong to a study of T-cell memory formation after mild COVID-19. V lost 2 bases to trimming and J lost 7 bases; unmatched junction nucleotides: 7. Germline-derived CDR1 and CDR2 are SGHTA and FQGNSA. This CDR3 has 17 amino acids. MiXCR was run by TCRdb on the 5' RACE reads, yielding one entry per CDR3 protein. The repertoire consists of 410,000 or so distinct CDR3 sequences, with less than 25% occurring once and the leading ten covering around 13%. This rearrangement joins TRBV7-2 to TRBJ2-1; 14 bases are shared with TRBD2. The sample comprised PBMCs or a T cell subset sorted from them (not recorded which). The TCR sequence derives from an adult woman who had mild COVID-19 (a few samples of this study predate the infection). Cell type and time point are not known. CDR3 loop: CASSLRSRLAGGNEQFF. CDR3 sequence (DNA): TGTGCCAGCAGCTTAAGATCGAGACTAGCGGGGGGGAATGAGCAGTTCTTC. Filled out from reference TRBV7-2 and TRBJ2-1, the complete variable domain reads GAGVSQSPSNKVTEKGKDVELRCDPISGHTALYWYRQSLGQGLEFLIYFQGNSAPDKSGLPSDRFSAERTGGSVSTLTIQRTQQEDSAVYLCASSLRSRLAGGNEQFFGPGTRLTVL.